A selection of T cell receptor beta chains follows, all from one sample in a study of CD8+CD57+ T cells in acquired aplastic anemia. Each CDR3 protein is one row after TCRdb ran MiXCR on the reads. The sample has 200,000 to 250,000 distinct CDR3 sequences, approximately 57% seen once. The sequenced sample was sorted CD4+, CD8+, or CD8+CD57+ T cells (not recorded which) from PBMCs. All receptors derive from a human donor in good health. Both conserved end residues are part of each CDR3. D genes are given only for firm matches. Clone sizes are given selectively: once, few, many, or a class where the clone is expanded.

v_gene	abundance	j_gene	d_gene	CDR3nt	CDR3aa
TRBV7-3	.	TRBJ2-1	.	TGTGCCAGCGGGACAACATACAATGAGCAGCTCTTC	CASGTTYNEQLF
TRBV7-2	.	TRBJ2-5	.	TGTGCCAGCAGCTTGGACCCGCGTACTCGAGGAAGGACCCAGTACTTC	CASSLDPRTRGRTQYF
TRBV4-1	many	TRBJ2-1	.	TGCGCCAGCAGCCAAGTTTCCAATGAGCAGTTCTTC	CASSQVSNEQFF
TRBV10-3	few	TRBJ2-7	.	TGTGCCATCAGTGAGTGGGAGGATCCCGAGCAGTACTTC	CAISEWEDPEQYF
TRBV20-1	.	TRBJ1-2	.	TGCAGTGCTCCTGGCTACACCTTC	CSAPGYTF
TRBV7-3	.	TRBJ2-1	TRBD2	TGTGCCAGCAGCTCCCAACCAAGGACTAGCGGAACCTACAATGAGCAGTTCTTC	CASSSQPRTSGTYNEQFF
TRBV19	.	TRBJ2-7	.	TGTGCCAGTAGTATACAGGACAGAACTTACGAGCAGTACTTC	CASSIQDRTYEQYF
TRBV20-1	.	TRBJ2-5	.	TGCAGTGCTAGAGATGCAAGGGTGGAGGACGTACAAGAGACCCAGTACTTC	CSARDARVEDVQETQYF
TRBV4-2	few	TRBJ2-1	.	TGTGCCAGCAGCCCTCGAGGTGGAGCCCCCGCCGAGCAGTTCTTC	CASSPRGGAPAEQFF
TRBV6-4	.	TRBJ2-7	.	TGTGCCAGCAGTTACTCCTGGAGCTCATACGAGCAGTACTTC	CASSYSWSSYEQYF